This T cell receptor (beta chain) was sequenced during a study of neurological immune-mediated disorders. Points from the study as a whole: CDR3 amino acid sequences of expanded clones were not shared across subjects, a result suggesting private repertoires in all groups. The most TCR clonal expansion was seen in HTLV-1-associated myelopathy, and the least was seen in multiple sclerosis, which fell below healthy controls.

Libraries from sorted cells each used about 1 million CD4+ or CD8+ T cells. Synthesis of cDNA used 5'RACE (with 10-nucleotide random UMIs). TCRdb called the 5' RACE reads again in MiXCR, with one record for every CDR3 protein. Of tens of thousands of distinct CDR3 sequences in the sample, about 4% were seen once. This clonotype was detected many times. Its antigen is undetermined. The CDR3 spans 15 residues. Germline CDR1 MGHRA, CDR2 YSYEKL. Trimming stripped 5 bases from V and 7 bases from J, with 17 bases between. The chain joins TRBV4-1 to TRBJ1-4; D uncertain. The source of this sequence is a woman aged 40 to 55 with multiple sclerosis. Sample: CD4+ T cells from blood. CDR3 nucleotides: TGCGCCAGCAGCAAAGGACCGTGGGATCTTGAAAAACTGTTTTTT. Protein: CASSKGPWDLEKLFF.